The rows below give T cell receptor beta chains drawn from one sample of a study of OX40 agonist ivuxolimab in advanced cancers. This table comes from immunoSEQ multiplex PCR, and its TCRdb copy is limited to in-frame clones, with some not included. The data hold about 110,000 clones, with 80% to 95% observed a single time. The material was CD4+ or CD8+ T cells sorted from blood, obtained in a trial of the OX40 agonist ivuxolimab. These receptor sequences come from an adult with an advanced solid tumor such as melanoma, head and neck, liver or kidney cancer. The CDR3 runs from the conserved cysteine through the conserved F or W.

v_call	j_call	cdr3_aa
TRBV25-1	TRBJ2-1	CASGLAIFDNEQFF
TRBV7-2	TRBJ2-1	CASSFSGYYNEQFF
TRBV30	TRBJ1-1	CAWRPMPDTEAFF
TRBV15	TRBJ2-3	CATSRDGLAGYGDTQYF
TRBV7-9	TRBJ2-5	CASSLAKRQETQYF
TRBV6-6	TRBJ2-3	CASSTRQPTDTQYF
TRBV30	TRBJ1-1	CAWSGTGNTEAFF
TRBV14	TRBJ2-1	CASSPKTRTGPNEQFF
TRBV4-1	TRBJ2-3	CASSQVAGGSTDTQYF
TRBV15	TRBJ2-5	CATSRKLAGGETQYF
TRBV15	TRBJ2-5	CATSPRDGKETQYF
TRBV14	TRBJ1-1	CASSQPGGYTEAFF
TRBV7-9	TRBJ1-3	CASSLGGSKGNTIYF
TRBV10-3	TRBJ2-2	CAITEDPGAGELFF
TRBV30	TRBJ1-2	CAWSTGDYGYTF
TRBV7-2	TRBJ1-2	CASSTTRTAEGYTF
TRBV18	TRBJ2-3	CASSLTDTQYF
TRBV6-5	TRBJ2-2	CASSSRNTGELFF
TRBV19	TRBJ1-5	CASSMPVTGNQPQHF
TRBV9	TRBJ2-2	CASSAGTSTGELFF
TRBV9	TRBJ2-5	CASSQLGAQETQYF
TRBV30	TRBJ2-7	CAWSVGAGDVYEQYF
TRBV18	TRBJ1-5	CASSPGTGGFRPQHF
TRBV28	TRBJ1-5	CASSSTGSGGDQPQHF
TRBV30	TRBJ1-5	CAWSLTPNGNQPQHF
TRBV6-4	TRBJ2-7	CASSDSVRGTYEQYF
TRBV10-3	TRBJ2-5	CAISGPGQETQYF
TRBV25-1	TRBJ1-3	CASSYISLLGNTIYF
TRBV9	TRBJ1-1	CASSASGSEAFF
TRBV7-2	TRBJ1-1	CASSLSPRENTEAFF
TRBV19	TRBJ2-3	CASRSSGDTDTQYF
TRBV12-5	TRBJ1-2	CASGGGRLMSGYTF
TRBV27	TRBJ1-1	CASSLFPRANTEAFF
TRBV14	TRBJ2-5	CASQRGLGETQYF
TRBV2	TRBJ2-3	CASRRQGARDTQYF
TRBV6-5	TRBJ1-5	CASSRTGALGQPQHF
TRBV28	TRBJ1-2	CASIPLQGGQDYGYTF
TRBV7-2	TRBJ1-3	CASSSQSGNTIYF
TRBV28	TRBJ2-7	CASSFAGSSYEQYF
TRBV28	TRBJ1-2	CASSLTDYGYTF